This TCR beta chain appears in the sequencing data of a study of patients and donors after allogeneic stem cell transplantation. The V and J ends lost 1 base and 5 bases, in that order; junction bases with no gene match: 2. The germline gives CDR1 GTSNPN, CDR2 SVGIG (reference sequence). The CDR3 consists of 14 residues. TCRdb processed the RT-PCR reads anew with MiXCR; each CDR3 protein has one entry. The sample yields approximately 430,000 distinct CDR3 sequences, roughly 17% seen once. This clonotype was found many times. The chain employs TRBV30 and TRBJ1-5, with 10 bases matching TRBD1. The origin of this receptor is a human donor who was either an allogeneic HSCT recipient or a stem cell or donor lymphocyte infusion donor (not recorded which). It is not recorded whose cells these are; they may come from a transplant donor. Specimen: blood, either unsorted or a sorted T cell fraction (not recorded which). In DNA, the CDR3 is TGTGCCTGGAGTGGAGGGACAGGGGATCAGCCCCAGCATTTT. Protein sequence: CAWSGGTGDQPQHF.